Below, 14 T cell receptor beta chains from the same sample are listed, as sequenced in a study of T cell responses to AZD1222 COVID-19 vaccine. Sequenced by immunoSEQ multiplex PCR; TCRdb stores in-frame clones only, minus some. This listing includes 150,000 or so clones. The sample taken for sequencing was peripheral blood. The source is an adult in good health.

This sequence joins TRBV11-2 and TRBJ1-5, with a weak D call TRBD1 (5 bases). Germline V gene data show CDR1 as SGHAT and CDR2 as FQNNGV. This CDR3 comprises 15 residues. V was cut by 0 bases and J by 3 bases, with 9 bases left in between. Written as DNA, the CDR3 is TGTGCCAGCAGCTTAGAAGTAGGGGTCAATCAGCCCCAGCATTTT. This gives the protein CASSLEVGVNQPQHF.

The V gene is TRBV6-5, the J gene TRBJ2-1; 9 nucleotides align to TRBD2. J gave up 9 bases and V 5 bases, and 11 bases lay outside the gene matches. This CDR3 region has 15 residues. Germline V gene sequence: CDR1 MNHEY, CDR2 SVGAGI. In DNA, the CDR3 is TGTGCCAGCAGTAACCACTGGCGGGGGGGCTTTGAGCAGTTCTTC. Encoded protein: CASSNHWRGGFEQFF.

V is TRBV21-1 and J is TRBJ1-2; whether TRBD1, the table's D call, matches the DNA was not checked. TRBV21-1 is tagged as a pseudogene. This CDR3 comprises 14 residues. The chain's CDR3 is CASSKAGRVTGYTF. In nucleotides, the CDR3 is TGTGCCAGCAGCAAAGCTGGCAGGGTGACTGGCTACACCTTC.

V and J are TRBV20-1 and TRBJ1-5; D is undetermined. V was trimmed by 3 bases and J by 4 bases, leaving 10 bases between them. Germline lookup yields CDR1 DFQATT and CDR2 SNEGSKA (reference sequence). The CDR3 spans 13 residues. CDR3 in amino acids: CSASQGRNQPQHF. The CDR3 bases are TGCAGTGCTAGTCAAGGACGGAATCAGCCCCAGCATTTT.

The V call is TRBV9, the J call TRBJ2-7; D remains ambiguous. Looked up from germline, CDR1 is SGDLS and CDR2 is YYNGEE. Trimming left V 3 bases short and J 2 bases short, with 6 bases between. The CDR3 is 12 residues long. CDR3 in amino acids: CASSGTTYEQYF. The DNA for the CDR3 is TGTGCCAGCAGCGGCACGACCTACGAGCAGTACTTC.

The J gene is TRBJ2-7, the V gene TRBV4-2; D is undetermined. The CDR3 has 14 residues. Per the germline V gene, CDR1 is LGHNA and CDR2 is YNFKEQ. Deletions cut 0 bases from V and 7 bases from J, with 13 bases between. DNA for the CDR3: TGTGCCAGCAGCCAAGATGTGGCCTTCGGGGAGCAGTACTTC. Translation gives CASSQDVAFGEQYF.

J is TRBJ1-2 and V is TRBV9; 9 bases agree with TRBD1. The ends lost 1 base at V and 8 bases at J; junction bases unmatched: 9. This CDR3 comprises 15 residues. Germline V gene data show CDR1 as SGDLS and CDR2 as YYNGEE. The CDR3 loop is CASSVSDRGREGYTF. CDR3 DNA sequence: TGTGCCAGCAGCGTATCGGACAGGGGTCGGGAAGGCTACACCTTC.

The chain joins TRBV5-6 to TRBJ2-2, with D possibly TRBD1 on 5 matching bases. Germline V gene sequence: CDR1 SGHDT, CDR2 YYEEEE. The CDR3 contains 13 residues. V gave up 10 bases and J gave up 4 bases, with 14 bases separating them. DNA of the CDR3: TGTGCCCACGGGCAGGGCAGCACCGGGGAGCTGTTTTTT. It encodes CAHGQGSTGELFF.

The chain combines TRBV7-2 with TRBJ1-4, with a possible D match to TRBD1 (6 bases). Trimming took 5 bases from V and 4 from J, leaving 17 bases between them. The CDR3 extends over 16 amino acids. The germline V gene has CDR1 SGHTA and CDR2 FQGNSA. Here the CDR3 reads CASSLQGYAVNEKLFF. CDR3 nucleotides: TGTGCCAGCAGCCTACAGGGATACGCGGTTAATGAAAAACTGTTTTTT.

The V and J genes are TRBV6-1 and TRBJ1-2; D uncertain. Trimming cost V 0 bases and J 0 bases, with 11 bases left between them. The CDR3 sequence is 16 residues long. Per the germline V gene, CDR1 is MNHNS and CDR2 is SASEGT. CDR3 amino acids: CASSEAGWGANYGYTF. CDR3 coding DNA: TGTGCCAGCAGTGAAGCTGGGTGGGGTGCTAACTATGGCTACACCTTC.

The gene calls are TRBV18 and TRBJ1-4; 10 nucleotides agree with TRBD1. V shed 4 bases, J shed 8 bases, and the junction held 7 bases outside the gene matches. Germline-derived CDR1 and CDR2 are KGHSH and LQKENI. CDR3 length equals 15 residues. The CDR3 nucleotides are TGTGCCAGCTCACTTCGACAGGGGGCGAACGAAAAACTGTTTTTT. Translating gives CASSLRQGANEKLFF.

This chain connects TRBV29-1 to TRBJ1-1, with D hard to call. This CDR3 is 13 amino acids long. The V end was cut by 4 bases, the J end by 0 bases, with 9 bases between. Germline V gene data show CDR1 as SQVTM and CDR2 as ANQGSEA. CDR3 sequence reads: CSVALSMNTEAFF. DNA of the CDR3: TGCAGCGTTGCACTCAGCATGAACACTGAAGCTTTCTTT.

The chain links TRBV6-5 to TRBJ1-6; D ambiguous. The germline V gene encodes CDR1 MNHEY and CDR2 SVGAGI. The CDR3 totals 15 residues. V was shortened by 5 bases and J by 5 bases, with 13 bases between the two germline ends. DNA of the CDR3: TGTGCCAGCAGTCTCGCCGGAAGAGATAATTCACCCCTCCACTTT. Encoded protein: CASSLAGRDNSPLHF.

This rearrangement joins TRBV18 to TRBJ1-4; D not certain. CDR1 is KGHSH and CDR2 is LQKENI in the germline V gene. The CDR3 extends over 14 amino acids. V was trimmed by 4 bases and J by 4 bases, leaving 10 bases between them. Here the CDR3 DNA reads TGTGCCAGCTCACAAGGACGGAATAATGAAAAACTGTTTTTT. The encoded protein is CASSQGRNNEKLFF.